This T cell receptor (beta chain) was obtained from a study of Graves' ophthalmopathy and Graves' hyperthyroidism. Study context: Samples of peripheral blood were obtained at initial diagnosis, prior to treatment of any kind.

This clonotype was observed many times. Being free of ophthalmopathy for 18 months of follow-up defined stable hyperthyroidism. Newly diagnosed, the hyperthyroidism patients had under 2 months' duration and were aged 18 to 65. Researchers turned away patients with other autoimmune diseases, uncontrolled infections, pregnancy or lactation. Amplification from RNA transcripts yielded the TCR beta CDR3 regions. HTBI primers were used in a first-round RT-PCR, which preceded a second-round multiplex PCR. TCRdb passed the multiplex PCR reads through MiXCR, listing each CDR3 protein once. The sample carries about 400,000 distinct CDR3 sequences, roughly 21% recorded once. Trimming removed 6 bases from V and 10 bases from J; junction bases left unmatched: 6. CDR1 and CDR2 from the germline V gene are MNHNS and SASEGT. The CDR3 is 13 amino acids.

The sequenced material came from peripheral blood. The chain joins TRBV6-1 to TRBJ1-6; 7 bases line up with TRBD1. The source of this sequence is a woman younger than 35 with stable Graves' hyperthyroidism. In DNA, the CDR3 is TGTGCCAGCAGACAGGGGAGGGCATCACCCCTCCACTTT. Encoded protein: CASRQGRASPLHF.